This paragraph reports one TCR beta chain. This CDR3 comprises 20 residues. Germline V lookup: CDR1 SGDLS, CDR2 YYNGEE. The trim removed 0 bases at V and 7 bases at J, leaving 19 bases unmatched. This sample is part of a study of blood T cell repertoires in COVID-19. On the study more broadly: Some COVID-19 samples were acute and others convalescent; all came from the United States, Italy and Spain.

Categorization into cohorts depended on clinical history that participants reported. The method was immunoSEQ multiplex PCR; TCRdb's version includes in-frame clones alone and lacks a portion of them. The data hold 350,000 or so clones, with about nine tenths observed a single time. Sequenced input: PBMCs or T cells enriched from blood (not recorded which). The chain has TRBV9 and TRBJ2-2; 9 bases line up with TRBD2. This TCR was sampled from a woman in her twenties or thirties who had been exposed to COVID-19. CDR3 region: CASSVAYRQSAGGPGGELFF. CDR3 sequence (DNA): TGTGCCAGCAGCGTAGCTTATCGGCAATCGGCGGGAGGGCCGGGCGGGGAGCTGTTTTTT.